The 5 T cell receptor beta chains presented below share a single source sample, sequenced in a study of blood T cell repertoires in COVID-19. Repertoires were generated with immunoSEQ multiplex PCR, while TCRdb's copy carries only in-frame clones and drops some. The table records some 490,000 clones, over 75% of them present only once. Sequencing was performed on peripheral blood. Receptor source: a human donor in a cohort sampled during active COVID-19.

The rearrangement links TRBV7-9 to TRBJ2-6; TRBD1 might be the D (6 bases). Germline assignment: CDR1 SEHNR and CDR2 FQNEAQ (reference sequence). Deletions cut 7 bases from V and 9 bases from J, with 19 bases between. The CDR3 runs to 15 residues. As DNA, the CDR3 is TGTGCCAGCACCACCCCAGGGGCCCGAGTCAACGTCCTGACTTTC. This encodes CASTTPGARVNVLTF.

The genes are TRBV29-1 and TRBJ1-2; 7 bases agree with TRBD1. The CDR3 length is 13 residues. The V and J ends lost 4 bases and 5 bases, in that order; junction bases with no gene match: 7. The germline V gene encodes CDR1 SQVTM and CDR2 ANQGSEA. CDR3 in DNA: TGCAGCGTTGTCGAACAGGGGAGGTATGGCTACACCTTC. Its protein product is CSVVEQGRYGYTF.

This chain uses TRBV5-4 with TRBJ1-3; the match to TRBD1 covers 7 bases. Per the germline V gene, CDR1 is SGHNT and CDR2 is YYREEE (reference sequence). The J segment lost 4 bases and the V segment lost 4 bases, leaving 8 bases of the junction unmatched. This CDR3 contains 15 residues. The CDR3, as DNA: TGTGCCAGCAGCCCCGACAGGGCGCGAGGAAACACCATATATTTT. Translating gives CASSPDRARGNTIYF.

This rearrangement joins TRBV30 to TRBJ1-1, with D possibly TRBD1 on 6 matching bases. V lost 3 bases to trimming and J lost 5 bases, with 22 bases between them. The CDR3 length is 16 residues. In germline, CDR1 is GTSNPN, CDR2 SVGIG (reference sequence). CDR3 in amino acids: CAWSKRSAGAGTEAFF. The CDR3, as DNA: TGTGCCTGGAGCAAACGGTCGGCAGGGGCCGGGACTGAAGCTTTCTTT.

The V gene is TRBV6-6, the J gene TRBJ2-3; 11 nucleotides match TRBD2. V gave up 9 bases and J gave up 0 bases; unmatched junction bases: 5. CDR1 MNHNY and CDR2 SVGAGI come from the germline V gene (reference sequence). The CDR3 consists of 15 residues. The CDR3 loop is CASGASGRSTDTQYF. CDR3 DNA sequence: TGTGCCAGTGGGGCTAGCGGGAGGAGCACAGATACGCAGTATTTT.